The present entry profiles one T cell receptor (beta chain) with its context. Germline CDR1 SEHNR, CDR2 FQNEAQ (reference sequence). The CDR3 is 15 amino acids. The V segment lost 5 bases and the J segment 1 base; nucleotides outside the gene matches: 4. The data belong to a study of identical twins. Each cDNA held unique molecular identifiers, and template switching gave it a universal primer site. TCRdb re-called the 5' RACE reads through MiXCR, storing one row per CDR3 protein. The sample lists hundreds of thousands of distinct CDR3 sequences, 20% to 25% seen once, with 0.48% in the top ten. The sample was also linked to a second study, of yellow fever vaccine responses in identical twins.

Source material: CD4+ T cells sorted from blood. The source of this sequence is a young woman in good health. The chain employs TRBV7-9 and TRBJ1-5; TRBD1 aligns across 8 bases. CDR3 amino acids: CASSPGQGSNQPQHF. Written as DNA, the CDR3 is TGTGCCAGCAGCCCCGGACAGGGCAGCAATCAGCCCCAGCATTTT. The full variable domain, completed using reference TRBV7-9 and TRBJ1-5, is DTGVSQNPRHKITKRGQNVTFRCDPISEHNRLYWYRQTLGQGPEFLTYFQNEAQLEKSRLLSDRFSAERPKGSFSTLEIQRTEQGDSAMYLCASSPGQGSNQPQHFGDGTRLSIL.